Sequencing of this TCR beta chain was carried out in a study of vaccination and CD4 T cells after COVID-19. The germline V gene has CDR1 DFQATT and CDR2 SNEGSKA (reference sequence). Trimming removed 2 bases at V and 7 bases at J, with 10 bases between. The CDR3 is 12 amino acids. The Oncomine TCR Beta short-read assay was applied to DNA of cultured CD4+ T cells. One entry per CDR3 protein, called by TCRdb with MiXCR from the PCR reads. The sample records about 12,000 distinct CDR3 sequences, around 80% being singletons. This clonotype appeared a few times. Its antigen is unidentified. The sample's treatment: approximately 9-day PBMC culture with coronavirus spike peptide pools or control peptides (ViraFEST assay).

This chain links TRBV20-1 with TRBJ2-3; D might be TRBD1 (5 bases). Input material: CD4+ T cells from blood, cultured in vitro. This receptor was obtained from a human donor who had recovered from COVID-19. The CDR3 DNA reads TGCAGTGCTAGACGTCAGGGAAATACGCAGTATTTT. Protein product: CSARRQGNTQYF.